A single sample is the source of the 15 T cell receptor beta chains below, sequenced in a study of blood T cells in healthy people across ages. A sample-barcoded 5' primer and a J-beta primer mix were used in a second PCR of about 6 to 11 cycles. In TCRdb, the 5' RACE reads were re-called with MiXCR into one record per CDR3 protein. The table has about 1.8 million distinct CDR3 sequences, 49% seen once. The source material was blood. The origin of the receptors is a middle-aged woman in good health.

The genes are TRBV28 and TRBJ2-5, with D perhaps TRBD1 or TRBD2 (5 bases each). From germline, CDR1 is MDHEN and CDR2 SYDVKM. Trimming cost V 6 bases and J 11 bases, with 16 bases left between them. This CDR3 has 12 residues. The CDR3 region has the DNA TGTGCCAGCAGCGATACGGGGTGGGGGCAGTACTTC. This gives the protein CASSDTGWGQYF.

As DNA, the CDR3 is TGTGCCAGCAGTTTCTACCGGCTTGGAGAGACCCAGTACTTC. This gives the protein CASSFYRLGETQYF. The genes are TRBV27 and TRBJ2-7; the D is unclear. The J call could be wrong; TRBJ2-5 is a better fit for the DNA end. CDR1 is MNHEY and CDR2 is SMNVEV in the germline V gene (reference sequence). The CDR3 spans 14 residues.

Notes on this clonotype: One junction end disagrees with the germline gene, perhaps due to a read error. This chain connects TRBV5-6 to TRBJ2-1; 7 bases match TRBD1. Germline V gives CDR1 SGHDT, CDR2 YYEEEE. This CDR3 has 16 residues. The DNA for the CDR3 is TGTGCCAGCAGCTGGGGACAGATATTACTGCTCAATGAGCGGTTCTTC. This translates into CASSWGQILLLNERFF. Full variable domain (remainder filled in from reference TRBV5-6 and TRBJ2-1): DAGVTQSPTHLIKTRGQQVTLRCSPKSGHDTVSWYQQALGQGPQFIFQYYEEEERQRGNFPDRFSGHQFPNYSSELNVNALLLGDSALYLCASSWGQILLLNERFFGPGTRLTVL.

This clonotype appeared once. The chain has TRBV2 and TRBJ2-3, with D unclear. The CDR3 length is 14 residues. V lost 7 bases to trimming and J lost 2 bases, with 13 bases between them. CDR1 is SNHLY and CDR2 is FYNNEI in the germline V gene. The DNA of the CDR3 is TGTGCCAGCAAGGACCAACAATCCACAGATACGCAGTATTTT. This codes for CASKDQQSTDTQYF.

The V gene is TRBV5-1, the J gene TRBJ2-3; TRBD2 matches 12 bases. CDR3 length equals 16 residues. With V trimmed by 2 bases and J by 8 bases, 9 bases remained unmatched. Germline-derived CDR1 and CDR2 are SGHRS and YFSETQ. The DNA of the CDR3 is TGCGCCAGCAGCTTCGGCGTGACTAGCGGGGGAGGTACGCAGTATTTT. Residues: CASSFGVTSGGGTQYF.

The sample holds a few counts of this clonotype. The chain uses TRBV9 and TRBJ2-4; D remains unclear. CDR1 and CDR2 (germline): SGDLS, YYNGEE. V lost 1 base, J lost 1 base, and 9 bases lay in between. There are 15 residues in the CDR3. CDR3 in DNA: TGTGCCAGCAGCGTAAGTCCCCAGGCCAAAAACATTCAGTACTTC. This codes for CASSVSPQAKNIQYF.

V usage is TRBV29-1 and J usage is TRBJ2-3, with D possibly matching TRBD1 (5 bases). V lost 5 bases, J lost 0 bases, and 15 bases lay in between. CDR1 SQVTM and CDR2 ANQGSEA come from the germline V gene. CDR3 length: 15 amino acids. The CDR3, as DNA: TGCAGCGTTAGGAATGACAGATCTAGCACAGATACGCAGTATTTT. It is translated as CSVRNDRSSTDTQYF.

The chain couples TRBV5-1 to TRBJ1-1; D remains unclear. Germline V gene data show CDR1 as SGHRS and CDR2 as YFSETQ. Trimming pared 1 base from V and 4 bases from J, leaving 8 bases between. The CDR3 has 13 residues. The CDR3: CASSLSPSTEAFF. The DNA of the CDR3 is TGCGCCAGCAGCTTGTCACCCAGCACTGAAGCTTTCTTT. Supplemented by reference TRBV5-1 and TRBJ1-1, the full variable domain reads KAGVTQTPRYLIKTRGQQVTLSCSPISGHRSVSWYQQTPGQGLQFLFEYFSETQRNKGNFPGRFSGRQFSNSRSEMNVSTLELGDSALYLCASSLSPSTEAFFGQGTRLTVV.

This sequence joins TRBV7-2 and TRBJ2-2; 7 nucleotides match TRBD2. The CDR3 contains 16 residues. Trimming took 4 bases from V and 5 from J; bases not matched to a gene: 10. Germline lookup yields CDR1 SGHTA and CDR2 FQGNSA. Written as DNA, the CDR3 is TGTGCCAGCAGCTCCTACCTTCCGGGACTAACCGGGGAGCTGTTTTTT. Translating it yields CASSSYLPGLTGELFF.

The rearrangement joins TRBV5-1 to TRBJ2-3; D might be TRBD2 (6 bases). The CDR3 totals 14 residues. Trimming removed 4 bases from V and 1 base from J, with 10 bases in between. The germline V gene encodes CDR1 SGHRS and CDR2 YFSETQ. CDR3 in amino acids: CASSAPGGTDTQYF. The CDR3 nucleotides read TGCGCCAGCAGCGCACCGGGGGGCACAGATACGCAGTATTTT. Combining the CDR3 with reference TRBV5-1 and TRBJ2-3 gives the whole variable domain KAGVTQTPRYLIKTRGQQVTLSCSPISGHRSVSWYQQTPGQGLQFLFEYFSETQRNKGNFPGRFSGRQFSNSRSEMNVSTLELGDSALYLCASSAPGGTDTQYFGPGTRLTVL.

The table lists this clonotype with a few counts. This chain links TRBV7-2 with TRBJ2-5; TRBD2 is a possible D gene (5 bases). CDR1 is SGHTA, CDR2 FQGNSA, per germline. Trimming pared 4 bases from V and 9 bases from J, leaving 21 bases between. CDR3 length equals 15 residues. Written as DNA, the CDR3 is TGTGCCAGCAGCTACGGGATCGCCCAAGTTGGGGCCCAGTACTTC. Protein product: CASSYGIAQVGAQYF.

The V call is TRBV4-3, the J call TRBJ2-1; 15 bases align to TRBD2. CDR1 and CDR2 (germline): LGHNA, YSLEER. Unmatched junction bases numbered 8, after V lost 5 bases and J lost 9 bases. The CDR3 totals 16 residues. CDR3 residues: CASSDWTSGGGSEQFF. CDR3 sequence (DNA): TGCGCCAGCAGCGACTGGACTAGCGGGGGGGGGAGTGAGCAGTTCTTC.

The CDR3 DNA reads as TGTGCCAGCAGCCGTATAGCGGTCCAAGAGACCCAGTACTTC. Residues: CASSRIAVQETQYF. This chain connects TRBV6-5 to TRBJ2-5; D perhaps matches TRBD2 (6 bases). This CDR3 has 14 amino acids. Germline V gene sequence: CDR1 MNHEY, CDR2 SVGAGI. Trimming cost V 6 bases and J 1 base, with 12 bases left between them.

J is TRBJ1-2 and V is TRBV24-1; weak D call: TRBD1 (6 bases). Deletions cut 3 bases from V and 1 base from J, with 17 bases between. Germline CDR1 and CDR2: KGHDR and SFDVKD. The CDR3 is made up of 17 amino acids. CDR3 sequence: CATSDGTQGKINYGYTF. CDR3 in DNA: TGTGCCACCAGTGATGGCACTCAGGGGAAGATTAACTATGGCTACACCTTC.

This chain joins TRBV27 and TRBJ2-7, with D perhaps assigned TRBD1 or TRBD2 (5 bases each). Germline V gene data show CDR1 as MNHEY and CDR2 as SMNVEV (reference sequence). V was cut by 3 bases and J by 1 base, with 16 bases left in between. This CDR3 region has 16 residues. CDR3 amino acids: CASSLGVGVPSYEQYF. DNA of the CDR3: TGTGCCAGCAGTTTGGGGGTTGGGGTCCCGTCCTACGAGCAGTACTTC.